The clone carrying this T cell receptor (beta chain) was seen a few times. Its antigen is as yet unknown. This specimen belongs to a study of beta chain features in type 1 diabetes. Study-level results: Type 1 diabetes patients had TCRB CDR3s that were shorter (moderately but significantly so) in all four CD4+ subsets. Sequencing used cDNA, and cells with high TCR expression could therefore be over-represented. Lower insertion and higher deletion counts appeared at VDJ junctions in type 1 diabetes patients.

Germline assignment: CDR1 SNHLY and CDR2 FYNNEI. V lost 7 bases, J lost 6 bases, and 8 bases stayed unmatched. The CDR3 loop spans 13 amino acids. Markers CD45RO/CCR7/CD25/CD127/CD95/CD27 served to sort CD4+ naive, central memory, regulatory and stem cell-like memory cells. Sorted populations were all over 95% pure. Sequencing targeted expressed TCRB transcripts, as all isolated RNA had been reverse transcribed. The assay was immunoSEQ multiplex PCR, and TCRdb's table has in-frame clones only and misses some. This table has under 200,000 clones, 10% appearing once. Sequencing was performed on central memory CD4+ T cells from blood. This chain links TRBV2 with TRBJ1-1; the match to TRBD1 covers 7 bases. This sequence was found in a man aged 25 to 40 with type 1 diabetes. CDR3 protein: CASTLGGTAEAFF. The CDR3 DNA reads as TGTGCCAGCACCCTAGGGGGGACAGCTGAAGCTTTCTTT.